This T cell receptor (beta chain) was profiled in a study of blood T cell repertoires in COVID-19. Across the study: The United States, Italy and Spain were the sources of the acute and convalescent COVID-19 samples. Sample material is recorded as cDNA or gDNA derived from T cells, B-cell-depleted T cells, or PBMCs.

The table lists this clone with a count of one. This CDR3 is built from 16 residues. V was cut by 3 bases and J by 0 bases, with 11 bases left in between. Germline V CDR1 and CDR2: KGHSH, LQKENI. Per the study methods: Scientists estimated how many nucleated cells there were by amplifying reference gene primers. Clones were sequenced by immunoSEQ multiplex PCR, and TCRdb holds only the in-frame ones, with some missing. The DNA gave D and trimming, while V, J and clone size come from that table. The sample shows roughly 100,000 clones, 84% of them seen only once. Specimen: peripheral blood. The J gene is TRBJ1-4, the V gene TRBV18, with D unresolved. The source is a middle-aged man with active or convalescent COVID-19. The CDR3 here is CASSPNSRTTNEKLFF. The CDR3 DNA reads as TGTGCCAGCTCACCGAATAGTCGAACAACTAATGAAAAACTGTTTTTT.